A selection of T cell receptor beta chains follows, all from one sample in a study of blood T cell repertoires in COVID-19. Libraries were prepared by immunoSEQ multiplex PCR; TCRdb keeps only in-frame clonotypes and omits some of them. This sample has around 300,000 clones, with roughly 90% found just once. What was sequenced was peripheral blood. The receptors shown here come from a young woman with COVID-19, enrolled during active disease. CDR3s leave out the opening cysteine and the closing phenylalanine or tryptophan. The size of a clone is reported for some rows only, either as once, few or many, or as a class for expanded clones.

V | size | CDR3
TRBV3-1/TRBV3-2 | NA | ASSLNSGRASEQF
TRBV19 | NA | ASSIGDTGELF
TRBV7-2 | NA | ASSGTSGRASTDTQY
TRBV3-1/TRBV3-2 | NA | ASSLQVNEKLF
TRBV28 | once | ASSLGTGYTEAF
TRBV3-1/TRBV3-2 | NA | ASSLLTGGRNYGYT
TRBV3-1/TRBV3-2 | NA | ASSQVPTQAQY
TRBV7-9 | NA | ASRFSGRSGSEQF
TRBV4-2 | NA | ASSGGLLFGELF
TRBV6-2/TRBV6-3 | NA | ASSRTGGHEQY
TRBV3-1/TRBV3-2 | NA | ASSQDAGQPQH
TRBV25-1 | NA | ASSDQQGRTEAF
TRBV10-3 | NA | AISEAVDSYT
TRBV19 | NA | ASSADFNSPLH
TRBV5-5 | NA | ASSLDLAGGSSGEQF
TRBV4-1 | NA | ASSQQLSGQGGTEAF
TRBV5-1 | NA | ASSHPGNEQY
TRBV11-2 | NA | ASSGGAGSRSYNEQF
TRBV6-1 | many | ASSESGTGSYEQY
TRBV5-1 | NA | ASSVGTSGSSYNEQF
TRBV7-2 | NA | ASSLAREQRSPYEQY
TRBV6-6 | few | ASTEQGGRYGYT
TRBV6-5 | NA | ASSYGRTNYGYT
TRBV19 | NA | ASSSGQAQH